The following is a T cell receptor (beta chain) sequence with its context. What it binds is not known. Donors were ostensibly healthy at sampling, although undocumented immune exposures were probable. This sample stems from a study of cytomegalovirus exposure and HLA in healthy donors. Study-level findings and limits: It was likely that a cluster of highly shared sequence variants was a sequencing artifact.

V gave up 6 bases and J gave up 7 bases; unmatched junction bases: 6. Germline V gene data show CDR1 as MNHEY and CDR2 as SVGAGI. This CDR3 is 14 amino acids long. Researchers ran the PCR with 60 Vbeta and 13 Jbeta primers. Sequencing used immunoSEQ multiplex PCR; TCRdb keeps in-frame clones, though not all of them. The sample holds 130,000 or so clones, more than 75% seen once. The sample taken for sequencing was PBMCs. The chain joins TRBV6-5 to TRBJ2-1; 10 positions match TRBD2. The sequence was obtained from a man aged 35-49 years in good health and CMV-seronegative. CDR3 sequence (DNA): TGTGCCAGCAGGGAGCGGGGGGGCCCGAATGAGCAGTTCTTC. It encodes CASRERGGPNEQFF.